A single sample gave rise to the 16 T cell receptor beta chains below, sequenced in a study of CD8+ T cells in alopecia areata. Reverse transcribed after extraction, RNA yielded cDNA as the sequencing template. The table came from immunoSEQ multiplex PCR; TCRdb's copy has only in-frame clones and leaves some out. The sample contains approximately 210,000 clones, 64% of which appear only once. Sample treatment: oral pan-JAK inhibitor, 5-10 mg twice daily. This material consisted of CD4+ T cells sorted from blood, taken at approximately week 49, from a patient treated with tofacitinib. The receptors here all came from a human donor with alopecia areata.

The CDR3 is CASSQGVSYEQYF. DNA for the CDR3: TGTGCCAGCAGCCAAGGAGTCTCCTACGAGCAGTACTTC. This rearrangement joins TRBV7-3 to TRBJ2-7; no definite D call. CDR3 length equals 13 residues. V dropped 5 bases and J dropped 0 bases, with 8 bases sitting between them. Germline CDR1 SGHTA, CDR2 FQGTGA.

The chain is built from TRBV11-2 and TRBJ2-1; D is undetermined. CDR3 size: 14 residues. CDR1 SGHAT and CDR2 FQNNGV come from the germline V gene. V lost 3 bases and J lost 3, with 9 bases in between. CDR3 bases: TGTGCCAGCAGCTTTGCCAACGGCTACAATGAGCAGTTCTTC. Protein sequence: CASSFANGYNEQFF.

The chain uses TRBV30 and TRBJ1-2; the match to TRBD1 covers 11 bases. The J segment lost 10 bases and the V segment lost 2 bases, leaving 12 bases of the junction unmatched. The germline gives CDR1 GTSNPN, CDR2 SVGIG (reference sequence). This CDR3 has 15 residues. The CDR3 DNA reads TGTGCCTGGAGTACTAACGCCGGGACAGGGGGATCCTACACCTTC. The encoded protein is CAWSTNAGTGGSYTF. The full variable domain, in which reference TRBV30 and TRBJ1-2 provide the parts outside the CDR3, is SQTIHQWPATLVQPVGSPLSLECTVEGTSNPNLYWYRQAAGRGLQLLFYSVGIGQISSEVPQNLSASRPQDRQFILSSKKLLLSDSGFYLCAWSTNAGTGGSYTFGSGTRLTVV.

The V call is TRBV7-9, the J call TRBJ2-1; a weak D match, TRBD1 (5 bases). From germline, CDR1 is SEHNR and CDR2 FQNEAQ (reference sequence). The length of the CDR3 is 11 residues. The germline V and J ends were trimmed by 5 bases and 13 bases, with 12 bases remaining between them. CDR3 sequence: CASSQTDSQFF. The CDR3 DNA reads as TGTGCCAGCAGCCAGACAGATTCCCAGTTCTTC. Full variable domain (missing parts from reference TRBV7-9 and TRBJ2-1): DTGVSQNPRHKITKRGQNVTFRCDPISEHNRLYWYRQTLGQGPEFLTYFQNEAQLEKSRLLSDRFSAERPKGSFSTLEIQRTEQGDSAMYLCASSQTDSQFFGPGTRLTVL.

This chain joins TRBV19 and TRBJ2-6; TRBD1 is a possible D gene (5 bases). There are 16 residues in the CDR3. CDR1 is LNHDA and CDR2 is SQIVND in the germline V gene (reference sequence). Trimming pared 4 bases from V and 1 base from J, leaving 11 bases between. CDR3: CASSNSRASGANVLTF. The CDR3 DNA reads as TGTGCCAGTAGTAACAGCAGGGCTTCTGGGGCCAACGTCCTGACTTTC.

This clone was seen only a few times. The chain has TRBV5-1 and TRBJ2-5; D unclear. Germline CDR1 is SGHRS and CDR2 is YFSETQ. The V end lost 5 bases, the J end lost 3 bases, and 8 bases lay between the germline ends. The CDR3 covers 12 residues. The chain's CDR3 is CASSYVKETQYF. CDR3 nucleotide sequence: TGCGCCAGCAGTTATGTTAAAGAGACCCAGTACTTC.

The chain is built from TRBV5-6 and TRBJ2-1; weak D call: TRBD2 (6 bases). The germline gives CDR1 SGHDT, CDR2 YYEEEE. Trimming left V 0 bases short and J 3 bases short, with 10 bases between. This CDR3 comprises 15 residues. CDR3: CASSLAGGYYNEQFF. The CDR3 DNA is TGTGCCAGCAGCTTGGCCGGGGGATACTACAATGAGCAGTTCTTC.

V gene TRBV9 combines with J gene TRBJ2-1; tentatively, D is TRBD1 or TRBD2 (5 bases each). V gave up 4 bases and J gave up 1 base, with 12 bases separating them. The germline gives CDR1 SGDLS, CDR2 YYNGEE. CDR3 size: 15 residues. In DNA form, the CDR3 reads TGTGCCAGCAGCCCGGGGACCTATTCCTACAATGAGCAGTTCTTC. Its protein is CASSPGTYSYNEQFF.

This clone was counted only a few times. This sequence joins TRBV7-2 and TRBJ2-5; D not resolved. The CDR3 extends over 13 amino acids. Germline loops: CDR1 SGHTA, CDR2 FQGNSA. The germline V and J ends were trimmed by 5 bases and 6 bases, with 13 bases remaining between them. The CDR3 here is CASSLVKGKTQYF. The CDR3 bases are TGTGCCAGCAGCCTGGTGAAGGGAAAGACCCAGTACTTC.

The V and J genes are TRBV5-8 and TRBJ2-4; D gene uncertain. The V end lost 4 bases, the J end lost 9 bases, and 20 bases lay between the germline ends. Germline values: CDR1 SGHTS, CDR2 YDEGEE. The CDR3 has 15 amino acids. The CDR3 region is CASSPRLVASGIQYF. The CDR3 DNA is TGTGCCAGCAGCCCGAGGCTAGTTGCGTCGGGCATTCAGTACTTC.

This clone was counted ten times or more. This chain joins TRBV9 and TRBJ1-4; 8 bases match TRBD1. Trimming removed 2 bases from V and 3 bases from J; junction bases left unmatched: 6. Per germline, CDR1 SGDLS and CDR2 YYNGEE. This CDR3 has 16 residues. The DNA of the CDR3 is TGTGCCAGCAGCGTCAGTCCGGGACAGGCTAATGAAAAACTGTTTTTT. Amino acid sequence: CASSVSPGQANEKLFF.

This chain joins TRBV5-1 and TRBJ2-3; no definite D call. This CDR3 is built from 15 residues. Between the trimmed V and J ends, which lost 1 base and 0 bases, there was a span of 9 bases. CDR1 and CDR2 from the germline V gene are SGHRS and YFSETQ. The CDR3 DNA is TGCGCCAGCAGCTTGCGGATTGACAGCACAGATACGCAGTATTTT. Translating gives CASSLRIDSTDTQYF.

A remark on this clone: The junction shows a germline mismatch at one end, possibly a read error. This chain joins TRBV7-2 and TRBJ1-5; 7 bases are shared with TRBD1. The CDR3 sequence is 15 residues long. Germline V gene data show CDR1 as SGHTA and CDR2 as FQGNSA. The CDR3 DNA is TGCGCCAGCAGCCAGGGACAGCCTAGCAATCAGCCCCAGCATTTT. It specifies CASSQGQPSNQPQHF.

The CDR3 DNA reads TGTGCCACGTCCCCCGGGACAGGGCGACTCGAGCAGTACTTC. Its protein is CATSPGTGRLEQYF. The rearrangement links TRBV10-3 to TRBJ2-7, with 9 bases identical to TRBD1. The CDR3 is 14 residues long. The junction had 13 bases not matched to a gene; V was cut back by 10 bases and J by 6 bases. The germline CDR1 and CDR2 sequences are ENHRY and SYGVKD.

The chain employs TRBV29-1 and TRBJ1-1, with D hard to call. The CDR3 totals 13 residues. Germline CDR1 SQVTM, CDR2 ANQGSEA. Trimming removed 7 bases from V and 0 bases from J, with 12 bases in between. The CDR3 region has the DNA TGCAGCGGAGAAGGAGGGATGAACACTGAAGCTTTCTTT. It encodes CSGEGGMNTEAFF.

The CDR3 is CSAGQLGYEQYF. DNA for the CDR3: TGCAGCGCGGGACAGCTTGGCTACGAGCAGTACTTC. V and J are TRBV29-1 and TRBJ2-7, with 7 bases identical to TRBD1. CDR3 length: 12 amino acids. Trimming at V came to 7 bases and at J to 3 bases, leaving 6 bases not matched to a gene. Germline V gene lookup returns CDR1 SQVTM and CDR2 ANQGSEA.